This paragraph covers one T cell receptor beta chain sequence. Its matching antigen is unknown. This record comes from a study of T cell responses to AZD1222 COVID-19 vaccine. Study as a whole: Second-dose timings of about 4 or about 12 weeks were pooled.

Germline V CDR1 and CDR2: KGHSH, LQKENI. Between the trimmed V and J ends, which lost 3 bases and 0 bases, there was a span of 11 bases. The CDR3 covers 15 residues. Method: immunoSEQ multiplex PCR; TCRdb's copy keeps in-frame clones and lacks some. The table includes about 130,000 clones, more than 85% detected once. Broader study findings: Two AZD1222 doses significantly raised spike-specific TCR breadth and depth over controls.

The chain employs TRBV18 and TRBJ1-1; D possibly corresponds to TRBD1 (5 bases). This clonotype was obtained from an adult in good health. The input for sequencing was peripheral blood, taken on day 0 of AZD1222 vaccination. CDR3 bases: TGTGCCAGCTCACCGGGACGGCTTATGAACACTGAAGCTTTCTTT. Translated: CASSPGRLMNTEAFF.